Listed below are T cell receptor beta chains from one sample, sequenced in a study of blood T cell repertoires in COVID-19. The method was immunoSEQ multiplex PCR; TCRdb's version includes in-frame clones alone and lacks a portion of them. This table has hundreds of thousands of clones, 85% to 90% appearing once. Sequenced input: peripheral blood. All receptors come from a woman aged 40 to 50 who had recovered from COVID-19. CDR3s include the opening cysteine and the closing phenylalanine or tryptophan. Fields, in order: V gene, D gene, clone size, J gene, CDR3 protein, CDR3 DNA. D genes are given only for firm matches. Some rows have no size entry. The others give once, few or many, or a class for an expanded clone.

v_gene: TRBV5-3; d_gene: NA; abundance: NA; j_gene: TRBJ2-1; CDR3aa: CARSLGLSLQTVNEQFF; CDR3nt: TGTGCCAGAAGCTTAGGACTGTCACTCCAGACGGTAAATGAGCAGTTCTTC
v_gene: TRBV28; d_gene: TRBD1; abundance: NA; j_gene: TRBJ1-6; CDR3aa: CASSFGDRDNSPLHF; CDR3nt: TGTGCCAGCAGTTTCGGGGACAGGGATAATTCACCCCTCCACTTT
v_gene: TRBV5-1; d_gene: NA; abundance: NA; j_gene: TRBJ1-2; CDR3aa: CASLSGGGYTF; CDR3nt: TGCGCCAGCCTTAGCGGAGGCGGCTACACCTTC
v_gene: TRBV5-1; d_gene: NA; abundance: NA; j_gene: TRBJ2-5; CDR3aa: CASRQGPGAETQYF; CDR3nt: TGCGCCAGCAGACAGGGACCCGGTGCGGAGACCCAGTACTTC
v_gene: TRBV18; d_gene: TRBD1; abundance: once; j_gene: TRBJ2-3; CDR3aa: CASSRDRPSTDTQYF; CDR3nt: TGTGCCAGCTCACGGGACAGGCCTAGCACAGATACGCAGTATTTT
v_gene: TRBV29-1; d_gene: TRBD1; abundance: NA; j_gene: TRBJ2-6; CDR3aa: CSGGQGCGPSGANVLTF; CDR3nt: TGCAGCGGGGGACAGGGGTGTGGCCCCTCTGGGGCCAACGTCCTGACTTTC
v_gene: TRBV10-3; d_gene: NA; abundance: NA; j_gene: TRBJ1-1; CDR3aa: CAISEKQENTEAFF; CDR3nt: TGTGCCATCAGTGAAAAACAGGAGAACACTGAAGCTTTCTTT
v_gene: TRBV11-2; d_gene: NA; abundance: once; j_gene: TRBJ2-2; CDR3aa: CASSSLKPGANTGELFF; CDR3nt: TGTGCCAGCAGCTCCCTCAAACCGGGAGCGAACACCGGGGAGCTGTTTTTT
v_gene: TRBV29-1; d_gene: TRBD1; abundance: NA; j_gene: TRBJ2-1; CDR3aa: CSADPGTGFDEQFF; CDR3nt: TGCAGCGCCGATCCCGGGACAGGATTTGATGAGCAGTTCTTC
v_gene: TRBV4-2; d_gene: TRBD2; abundance: NA; j_gene: TRBJ2-3; CDR3aa: CASSRASGGASDTQYF; CDR3nt: TGTGCCAGCAGCCGAGCAAGCGGGGGGGCTTCAGATACGCAGTATTTT
v_gene: TRBV3-1/TRBV3-2; d_gene: TRBD1; abundance: NA; j_gene: TRBJ1-6; CDR3aa: CASSQARTGGSPLHF; CDR3nt: TGTGCCAGCAGCCAAGCTAGGACAGGAGGTTCACCCCTCCACTTT
v_gene: TRBV25-1; d_gene: TRBD1; abundance: NA; j_gene: TRBJ1-2; CDR3aa: CASSDLQGAGYGYTF; CDR3nt: TGTGCCAGCAGTGACCTACAGGGGGCTGGGTATGGCTACACCTTC
v_gene: TRBV6-5; d_gene: TRBD1; abundance: NA; j_gene: TRBJ1-2; CDR3aa: CASSPRGTGYGYTF; CDR3nt: TGTGCCAGCAGCCCACGTGGGACAGGCTATGGCTACACCTTC
v_gene: TRBV5-8; d_gene: NA; abundance: NA; j_gene: TRBJ2-6; CDR3aa: CASSPSLRGTGANVLTF; CDR3nt: TGTGCCAGCAGCCCCTCTCTTCGGGGGACTGGGGCCAACGTCCTGACTTTC
v_gene: TRBV5-4; d_gene: NA; abundance: NA; j_gene: TRBJ2-6; CDR3aa: CASSLGPGANSGANVLTF; CDR3nt: TGTGCCAGCAGCTTGGGTCCAGGGGCTAACTCTGGGGCCAACGTCCTGACTTTC
v_gene: TRBV24-1; d_gene: TRBD2; abundance: once; j_gene: TRBJ2-1; CDR3aa: CATSDAGGGEQFF; CDR3nt: TGTGCCACCAGTGATGCGGGGGGCGGGGAGCAGTTCTTC
v_gene: TRBV5-1; d_gene: NA; abundance: NA; j_gene: TRBJ2-7; CDR3aa: CASSRGPGEWEQYF; CDR3nt: TGCGCCAGCAGCCGAGGCCCAGGGGAGTGGGAGCAGTACTTC
v_gene: TRBV6-5; d_gene: TRBD1; abundance: NA; j_gene: TRBJ1-2; CDR3aa: CASRQGPLYGYTF; CDR3nt: TGTGCCAGCAGACAGGGGCCCCTCTATGGCTACACCTTC
v_gene: TRBV5-4; d_gene: TRBD1; abundance: NA; j_gene: TRBJ1-2; CDR3aa: CASRYAGTGDYGYTF; CDR3nt: TGTGCCAGCAGGTACGCCGGGACAGGGGACTATGGCTACACCTTC
v_gene: TRBV19; d_gene: TRBD1; abundance: NA; j_gene: TRBJ2-7; CDR3aa: CASSKRDRAYEQYF; CDR3nt: TGTGCCAGTAGTAAGCGGGACAGGGCCTACGAGCAGTACTTC
v_gene: TRBV19; d_gene: TRBD1; abundance: NA; j_gene: TRBJ1-2; CDR3aa: CARRTGVRGYTF; CDR3nt: TGTGCCAGGAGGACAGGGGTACGAGGCTACACCTTC
v_gene: TRBV2; d_gene: NA; abundance: once; j_gene: TRBJ1-2; CDR3aa: CASSLGANYGYTF; CDR3nt: TGTGCCAGCAGTTTAGGGGCCAACTATGGCTACACCTTC
v_gene: TRBV5-1; d_gene: TRBD2; abundance: once; j_gene: TRBJ2-7; CDR3aa: CASSLEPGGTYEQYF; CDR3nt: TGCGCCAGCAGCTTGGAGCCGGGGGGAACCTACGAGCAGTACTTC
v_gene: TRBV5-5; d_gene: NA; abundance: NA; j_gene: TRBJ2-2; CDR3aa: CASSYTGTKASNTGELFF; CDR3nt: TGTGCCAGCAGCTATACCGGGACAAAAGCCTCGAACACCGGGGAGCTGTTTTTT
v_gene: TRBV13; d_gene: NA; abundance: NA; j_gene: TRBJ2-1; CDR3aa: CASSPEQGKQFF; CDR3nt: TGTGCCAGCAGCCCGGAACAGGGCAAGCAGTTCTTC
v_gene: TRBV19; d_gene: TRBD1; abundance: NA; j_gene: TRBJ1-4; CDR3aa: CASSDRGANEKLFF; CDR3nt: TGTGCCAGTAGTGACAGGGGAGCTAATGAAAAACTGTTTTTT
v_gene: TRBV11-1; d_gene: NA; abundance: NA; j_gene: TRBJ2-7; CDR3aa: CASSLGGPAQYF; CDR3nt: TGTGCCAGCAGCTTGGGAGGCCCTGCGCAGTACTTC
v_gene: TRBV9; d_gene: TRBD2; abundance: NA; j_gene: TRBJ2-3; CDR3aa: CASSVGGGRGDTQYF; CDR3nt: TGTGCCAGCAGCGTAGGGGGTGGGAGGGGAGATACGCAGTATTTT
v_gene: TRBV6-1; d_gene: TRBD1; abundance: NA; j_gene: TRBJ1-2; CDR3aa: CASSEGRDRADYGYTF; CDR3nt: TGTGCCAGCAGTGAAGGAAGGGACAGGGCGGACTATGGCTACACCTTC
v_gene: TRBV27; d_gene: TRBD1; abundance: once; j_gene: TRBJ2-1; CDR3aa: CASSWTGSYNEQFF; CDR3nt: TGTGCCAGCAGTTGGACAGGATCCTACAATGAGCAGTTCTTC
v_gene: TRBV21-1; d_gene: NA; abundance: NA; j_gene: TRBJ2-5; CDR3aa: CVGGGEETQYF; CDR3nt: TGTGTCGGCGGGGGGGAGGAGACCCAGTACTTC
v_gene: TRBV6-1; d_gene: NA; abundance: NA; j_gene: TRBJ1-2; CDR3aa: CASSEEATNYGYTF; CDR3nt: TGTGCCAGCAGTGAGGAGGCTACCAACTATGGCTACACCTTC
v_gene: TRBV4-1; d_gene: NA; abundance: NA; j_gene: TRBJ1-2; CDR3aa: CASSQDPKGSDGYTF; CDR3nt: TGCGCCAGCAGCCAAGATCCGAAGGGGTCGGATGGCTACACCTTC
v_gene: TRBV18; d_gene: TRBD1; abundance: NA; j_gene: TRBJ1-5; CDR3aa: CASSRGQGDSNQPQHF; CDR3nt: TGTGCCAGCTCGCGGGGACAGGGAGATAGCAATCAGCCCCAGCATTTT
v_gene: TRBV19; d_gene: NA; abundance: NA; j_gene: TRBJ2-5; CDR3aa: CASSIEGRNRQETQYF; CDR3nt: TGTGCCAGTAGTATAGAGGGGAGGAACAGACAAGAGACCCAGTACTTC
v_gene: TRBV20-1; d_gene: NA; abundance: NA; j_gene: TRBJ2-1; CDR3aa: CSASVRRWNEQFF; CDR3nt: TGCAGTGCTAGTGTGAGGAGGTGGAATGAGCAGTTCTTC
v_gene: TRBV7-9; d_gene: NA; abundance: NA; j_gene: TRBJ1-5; CDR3aa: CASSRSNQPQHF; CDR3nt: TGTGCCAGCAGCCGTAGCAATCAGCCCCAGCATTTT
v_gene: TRBV23-1; d_gene: TRBD1; abundance: NA; j_gene: TRBJ1-1; CDR3aa: CASSQLVRQGAAERNTEAFF; CDR3nt: TGCGCCAGCAGTCAATTGGTCCGCCAGGGGGCGGCGGAAAGAAACACTGAAGCTTTCTTT
v_gene: TRBV5-1; d_gene: NA; abundance: once; j_gene: TRBJ2-2; CDR3aa: CASSGGVIAGELFF; CDR3nt: TGCGCCAGCAGTGGAGGGGTGATTGCCGGGGAGCTGTTTTTT
v_gene: TRBV3-1/TRBV3-2; d_gene: NA; abundance: NA; j_gene: TRBJ1-5; CDR3aa: CASSQDPGNQPQHF; CDR3nt: TGTGCCAGCAGCCAAGACCCGGGCAATCAGCCCCAGCATTTT
v_gene: TRBV11-3; d_gene: NA; abundance: NA; j_gene: TRBJ1-1; CDR3aa: CASSQRNRDPNTEAFF; CDR3nt: TGTGCCAGCAGCCAGAGAAACAGGGATCCGAACACTGAAGCTTTCTTT
v_gene: TRBV7-3; d_gene: NA; abundance: NA; j_gene: TRBJ1-2; CDR3aa: CASSPRGGLNYGYTF; CDR3nt: TGTGCCAGCAGCCCCCGGGGGGGACTAAACTATGGCTACACCTTC